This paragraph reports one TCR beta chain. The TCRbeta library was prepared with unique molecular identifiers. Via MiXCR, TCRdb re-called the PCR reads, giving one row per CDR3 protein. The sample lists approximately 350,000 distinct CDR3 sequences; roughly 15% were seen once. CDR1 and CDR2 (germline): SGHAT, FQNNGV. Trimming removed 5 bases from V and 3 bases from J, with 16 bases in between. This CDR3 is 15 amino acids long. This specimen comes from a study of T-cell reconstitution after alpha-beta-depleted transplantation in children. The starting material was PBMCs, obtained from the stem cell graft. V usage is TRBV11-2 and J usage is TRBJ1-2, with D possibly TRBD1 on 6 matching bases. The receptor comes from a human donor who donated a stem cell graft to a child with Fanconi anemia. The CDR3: CASSPDVRGDYGYTF. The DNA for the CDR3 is TGTGCCAGCAGCCCAGACGTCAGGGGCGACTATGGCTACACCTTC. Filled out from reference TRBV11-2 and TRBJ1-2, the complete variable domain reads EAGVAQSPRYKIIEKRQSVAFWCNPISGHATLYWYQQILGQGPKLLIQFQNNGVVDDSQLPKDRFSAERLKGVDSTLKIQPAKLEDSAVYLCASSPDVRGDYGYTFGSGTRLTVV.